This T cell receptor beta chain was captured by sequencing in a study of blood T cell repertoires in COVID-19. Study at large: Specimens from acute and convalescent COVID-19 originated in the United States, Italy and Spain.

The assay was immunoSEQ multiplex PCR, and TCRdb's table has in-frame clones only and misses some. The sample records some 490,000 clones, 70% to 90% being singletons. Recovery meant two consecutive negative NP/OP PCR tests, professional clearance, or resolved symptoms. The sample was PBMCs or T cells enriched from blood (not recorded which). The TCR comes from a woman aged 55-69 years who had recovered from COVID-19.

For the CDR3, the DNA is TGTGCCAGCAGCGAAACAGGACGGGGGGTCACAGATACGCAGTATTTT. Translation: CASSETGRGVTDTQYF. This chain links TRBV9 with TRBJ2-3; 7 bases fit TRBD2. V shed 3 bases and J 2 bases; nucleotides not matched to a gene: 9. CDR1 is SGDLS and CDR2 is YYNGEE in the germline V gene. The CDR3 sequence is 16 residues long.